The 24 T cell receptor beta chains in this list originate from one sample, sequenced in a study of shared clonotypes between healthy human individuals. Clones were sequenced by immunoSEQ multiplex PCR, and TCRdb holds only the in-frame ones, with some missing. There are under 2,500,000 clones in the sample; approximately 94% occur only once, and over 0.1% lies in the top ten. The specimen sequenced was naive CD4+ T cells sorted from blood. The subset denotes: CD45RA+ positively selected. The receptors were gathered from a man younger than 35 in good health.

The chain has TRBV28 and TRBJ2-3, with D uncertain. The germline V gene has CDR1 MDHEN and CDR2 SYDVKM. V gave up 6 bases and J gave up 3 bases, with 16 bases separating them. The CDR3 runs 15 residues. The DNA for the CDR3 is TGTGCCAGCAGCTCCGGCGGAGTTAGTACAGATACGCAGTATTTT. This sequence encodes CASSSGGVSTDTQYF.

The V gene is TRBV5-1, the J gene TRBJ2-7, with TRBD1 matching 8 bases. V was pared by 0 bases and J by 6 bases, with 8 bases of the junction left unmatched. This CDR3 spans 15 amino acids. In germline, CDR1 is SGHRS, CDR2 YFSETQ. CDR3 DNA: TGCGCCAGCAGCTTGGGGGTCACAGGGGGAGTCGAGCAGTACTTC. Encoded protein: CASSLGVTGGVEQYF.

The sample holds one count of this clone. In DNA form, the CDR3 reads TGCAGCGCCCCCTACGGAGTCAGCACAGATACGCAGTATTTT. Residues: CSAPYGVSTDTQYF. This chain uses TRBV29-1 with TRBJ2-3; D is undetermined. CDR3 size: 14 residues. Germline CDR1 is SQVTM and CDR2 is ANQGSEA. V gave up 7 bases and J gave up 0 bases, with 14 bases separating them.

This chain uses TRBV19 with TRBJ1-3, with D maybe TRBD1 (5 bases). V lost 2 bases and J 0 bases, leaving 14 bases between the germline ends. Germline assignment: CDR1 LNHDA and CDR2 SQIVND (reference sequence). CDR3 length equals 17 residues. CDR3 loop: CASSISGTAVSGNTIYF. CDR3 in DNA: TGTGCCAGTAGTATATCTGGGACCGCAGTCTCTGGAAACACCATATATTTT.

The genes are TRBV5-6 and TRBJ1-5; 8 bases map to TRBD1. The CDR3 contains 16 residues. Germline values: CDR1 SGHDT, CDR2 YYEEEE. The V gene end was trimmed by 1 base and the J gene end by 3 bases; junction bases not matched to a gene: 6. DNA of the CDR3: TGTGCCAGCAGCTTGAGGGGACAGGCAGACAATCAGCCCCAGCATTTT. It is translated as CASSLRGQADNQPQHF.

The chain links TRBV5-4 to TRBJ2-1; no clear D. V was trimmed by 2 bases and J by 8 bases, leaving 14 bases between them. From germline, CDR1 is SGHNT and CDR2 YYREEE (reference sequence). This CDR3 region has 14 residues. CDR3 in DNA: TGTGCCAGCAGCTTAACAAGGAGTCAGGATGAGCAGTTCTTC. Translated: CASSLTRSQDEQFF.

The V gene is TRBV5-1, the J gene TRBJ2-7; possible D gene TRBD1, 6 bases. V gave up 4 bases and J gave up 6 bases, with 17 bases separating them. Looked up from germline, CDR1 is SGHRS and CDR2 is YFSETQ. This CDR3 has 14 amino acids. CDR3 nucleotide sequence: TGCGCCAGCAGCCGGGGACACGCACCCCTCGAGCAGTACTTC. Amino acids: CASSRGHAPLEQYF.

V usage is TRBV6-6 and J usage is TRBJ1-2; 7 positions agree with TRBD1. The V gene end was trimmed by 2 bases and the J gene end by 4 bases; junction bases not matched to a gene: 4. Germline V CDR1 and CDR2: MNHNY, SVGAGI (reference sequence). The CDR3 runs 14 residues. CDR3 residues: CASSYGTDIYGYTF. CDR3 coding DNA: TGTGCCAGCAGTTACGGGACAGACATCTATGGCTACACCTTC.

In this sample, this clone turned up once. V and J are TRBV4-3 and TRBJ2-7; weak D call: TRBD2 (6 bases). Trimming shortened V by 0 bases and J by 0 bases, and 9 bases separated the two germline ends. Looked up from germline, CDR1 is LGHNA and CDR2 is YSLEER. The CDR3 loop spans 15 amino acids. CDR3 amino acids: CASSQDPSASYEQYF. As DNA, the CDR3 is TGCGCCAGCAGCCAAGACCCTAGCGCCTCCTACGAGCAGTACTTC.

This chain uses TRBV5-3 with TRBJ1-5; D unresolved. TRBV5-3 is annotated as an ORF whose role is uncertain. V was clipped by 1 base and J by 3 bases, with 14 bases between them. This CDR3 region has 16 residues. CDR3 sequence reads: CARSLRARRYNQPQHF. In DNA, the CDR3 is TGTGCCAGAAGCTTGAGGGCCAGGAGGTACAATCAGCCCCAGCATTTT.

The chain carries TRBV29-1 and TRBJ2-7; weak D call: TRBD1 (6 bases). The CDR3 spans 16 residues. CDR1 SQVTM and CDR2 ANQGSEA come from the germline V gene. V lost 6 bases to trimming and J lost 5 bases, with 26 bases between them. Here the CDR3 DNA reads TGCAGCGTGAGGGGGATTACACGGACTTTTAAGGACGAGCAGTACTTC. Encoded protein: CSVRGITRTFKDEQYF.

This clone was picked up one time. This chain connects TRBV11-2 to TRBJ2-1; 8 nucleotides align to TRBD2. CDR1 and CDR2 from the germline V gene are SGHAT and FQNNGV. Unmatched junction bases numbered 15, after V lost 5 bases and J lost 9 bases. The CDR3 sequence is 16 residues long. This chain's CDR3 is CASSPRPRGRFGEQFF. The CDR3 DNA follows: TGTGCCAGCAGCCCCCGTCCGCGCGGGAGGTTCGGTGAGCAGTTCTTC.

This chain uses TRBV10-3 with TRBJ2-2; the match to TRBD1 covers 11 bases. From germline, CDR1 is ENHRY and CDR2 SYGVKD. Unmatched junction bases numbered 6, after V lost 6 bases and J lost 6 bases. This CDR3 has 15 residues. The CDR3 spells CAIRAGQGAAGELFF. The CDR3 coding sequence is TGTGCCATCAGAGCCGGACAGGGGGCGGCCGGGGAGCTGTTTTTT.

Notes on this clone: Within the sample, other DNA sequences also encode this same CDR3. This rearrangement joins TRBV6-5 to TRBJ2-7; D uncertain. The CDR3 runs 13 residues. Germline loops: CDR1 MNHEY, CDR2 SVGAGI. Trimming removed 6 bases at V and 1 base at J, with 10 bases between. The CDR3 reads CASSLGPSYEQYF. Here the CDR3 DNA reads TGTGCCAGCAGCCTCGGACCGTCCTACGAGCAGTACTTC.

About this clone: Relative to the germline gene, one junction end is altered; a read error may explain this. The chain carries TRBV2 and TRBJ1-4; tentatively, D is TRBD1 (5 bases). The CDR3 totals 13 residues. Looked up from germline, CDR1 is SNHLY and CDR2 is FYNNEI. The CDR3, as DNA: TGTGCCAGCAGGGAAGAGTACAGGGAAAAACTGTTTTTT. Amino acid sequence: CASREEYREKLFF.

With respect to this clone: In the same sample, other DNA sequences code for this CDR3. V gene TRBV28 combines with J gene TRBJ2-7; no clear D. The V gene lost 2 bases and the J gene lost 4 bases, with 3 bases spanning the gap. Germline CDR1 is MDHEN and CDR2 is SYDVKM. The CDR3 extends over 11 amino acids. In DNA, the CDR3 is TGTGCCAGCAGTTTAACGTACGAGCAGTACTTC. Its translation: CASSLTYEQYF.

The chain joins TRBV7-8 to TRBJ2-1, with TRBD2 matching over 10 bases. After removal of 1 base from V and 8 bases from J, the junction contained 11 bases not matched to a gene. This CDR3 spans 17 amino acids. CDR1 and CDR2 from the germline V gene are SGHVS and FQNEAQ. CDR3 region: CASSLGWSSGRSHEQFF. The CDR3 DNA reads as TGTGCCAGCAGCTTAGGTTGGTCTAGCGGGAGATCCCATGAGCAGTTCTTC.

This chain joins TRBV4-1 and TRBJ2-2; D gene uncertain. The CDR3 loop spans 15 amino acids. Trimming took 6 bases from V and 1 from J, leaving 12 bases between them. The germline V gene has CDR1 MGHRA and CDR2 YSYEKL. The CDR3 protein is CASRNRELNTGELFF. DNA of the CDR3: TGCGCCAGCAGAAATAGAGAGTTGAACACCGGGGAGCTGTTTTTT.

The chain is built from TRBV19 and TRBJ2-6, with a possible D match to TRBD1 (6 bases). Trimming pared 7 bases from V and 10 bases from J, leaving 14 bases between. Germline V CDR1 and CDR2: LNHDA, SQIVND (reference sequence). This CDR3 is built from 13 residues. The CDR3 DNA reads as TGTGCCAGTACATCGACAGGTCCGAACGTCCTGACTTTC. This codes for CASTSTGPNVLTF. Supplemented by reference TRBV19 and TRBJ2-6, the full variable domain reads DGGITQSPKYLFRKEGQNVTLSCEQNLNHDAMYWYRQDPGQGLRLIYYSQIVNDFQKGDIAEGYSVSREKKESFPLTVTSAQKNPTAFYLCASTSTGPNVLTFGAGSRLTVL.

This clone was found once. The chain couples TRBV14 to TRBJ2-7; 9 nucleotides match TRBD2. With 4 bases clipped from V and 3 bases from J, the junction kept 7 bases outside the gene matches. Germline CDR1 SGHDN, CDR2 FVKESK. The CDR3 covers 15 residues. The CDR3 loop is CASSPYAGGLYEQYF. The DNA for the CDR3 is TGTGCCAGCAGCCCTTATGCGGGAGGGCTCTACGAGCAGTACTTC.

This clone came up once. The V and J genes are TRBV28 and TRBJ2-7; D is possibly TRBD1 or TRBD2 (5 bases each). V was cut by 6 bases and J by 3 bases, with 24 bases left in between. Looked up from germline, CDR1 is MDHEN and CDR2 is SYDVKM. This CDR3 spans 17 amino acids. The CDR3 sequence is CASRTRGTTLGSYEQYF. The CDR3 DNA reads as TGTGCCAGCAGGACCCGAGGGACGACCTTAGGGAGCTACGAGCAGTACTTC.

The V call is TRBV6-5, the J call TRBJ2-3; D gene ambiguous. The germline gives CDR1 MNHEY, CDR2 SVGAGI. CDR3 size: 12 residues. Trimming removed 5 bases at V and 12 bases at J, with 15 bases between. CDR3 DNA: TGTGCCAGCAGTACGTACTCCGACCCCCAGTATTTT. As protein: CASSTYSDPQYF.

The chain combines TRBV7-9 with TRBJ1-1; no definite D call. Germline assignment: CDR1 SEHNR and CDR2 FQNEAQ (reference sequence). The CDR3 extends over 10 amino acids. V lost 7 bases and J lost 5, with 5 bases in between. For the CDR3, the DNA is TGTGCCAGCATTGGGACTGAAGCTTTCTTT. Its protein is CASIGTEAFF.

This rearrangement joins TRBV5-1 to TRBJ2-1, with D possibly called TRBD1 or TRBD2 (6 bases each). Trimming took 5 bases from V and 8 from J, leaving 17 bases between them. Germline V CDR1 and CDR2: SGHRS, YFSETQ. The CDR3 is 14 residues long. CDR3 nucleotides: TGCGCCAGCAGACACCGGAGGGGGGCATATGAGCAGTTCTTC. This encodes CASRHRRGAYEQFF.